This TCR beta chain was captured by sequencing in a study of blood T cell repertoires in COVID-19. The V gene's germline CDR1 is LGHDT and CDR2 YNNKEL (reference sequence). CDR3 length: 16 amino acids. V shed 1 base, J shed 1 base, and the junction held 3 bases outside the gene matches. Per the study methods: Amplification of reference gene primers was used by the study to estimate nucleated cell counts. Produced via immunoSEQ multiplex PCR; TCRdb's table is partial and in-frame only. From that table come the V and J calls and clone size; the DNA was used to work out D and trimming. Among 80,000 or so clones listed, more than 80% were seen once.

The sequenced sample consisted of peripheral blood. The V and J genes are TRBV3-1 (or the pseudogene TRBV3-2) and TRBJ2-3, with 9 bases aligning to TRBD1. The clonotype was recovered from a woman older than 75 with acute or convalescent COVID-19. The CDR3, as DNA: TGTGCCAGCAGCCAAGTTACAGGGGGCCGCACAGATACGCAGTATTTT. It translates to CASSQVTGGRTDTQYF.